This is a list of T cell receptor beta chains from one sample in a study of a mutant IDH1 vaccine in newly diagnosed glioma. Produced via immunoSEQ multiplex PCR; TCRdb's table is partial and in-frame only. The sample includes approximately 50,000 clones, approximately 80% of them seen just once. Their antigens remain unidentified. The starting material was PBMCs, obtained from a glioma patient whose treatment included an IDH1 peptide vaccine. The receptor set was obtained from a woman in her forties with glioma. Some clones in this sample may be carry-over from other donors' samples. Both conserved end residues are part of each CDR3. A D gene is named only where the DNA matches it firmly. Not every row has a clone size; where given, it reads once, few, many or a size class.

v_call: TRBV5-1; j_call: TRBJ1-1; d_call: NA; clone_size: NA; cdr3_aa: CASSFLGVMNTEAFF; cdr3_nt: TGCGCCAGCAGCTTCTTAGGGGTAATGAACACTGAAGCTTTCTTT
v_call: TRBV10-2; j_call: TRBJ2-3; d_call: NA; clone_size: NA; cdr3_aa: CASSESGDTQYF; cdr3_nt: TGCGCCAGCAGTGAGTCGGGGGATACGCAGTATTTT
v_call: TRBV29-1; j_call: TRBJ2-1; d_call: NA; clone_size: NA; cdr3_aa: CSVKGAGGPYNEQFF; cdr3_nt: TGCAGCGTTAAGGGGGCGGGGGGACCCTACAATGAGCAGTTCTTC
v_call: TRBV15; j_call: TRBJ1-2; d_call: TRBD1; clone_size: NA; cdr3_aa: CATSFNRGGEGYTF; cdr3_nt: TGTGCCACCAGCTTCAACAGGGGCGGCGAAGGCTACACCTTC
v_call: TRBV6-5; j_call: TRBJ1-5; d_call: NA; clone_size: NA; cdr3_aa: CASSYSAGEVQPQHF; cdr3_nt: TGTGCCAGCAGTTACTCGGCAGGGGAGGTTCAGCCCCAGCATTTT
v_call: TRBV7-9; j_call: TRBJ2-1; d_call: NA; clone_size: NA; cdr3_aa: CASSFEGDGQFF; cdr3_nt: TGTGCCAGCAGCTTCGAGGGGGATGGGCAGTTCTTC
v_call: TRBV7-6; j_call: TRBJ2-2; d_call: NA; clone_size: NA; cdr3_aa: CASSWLGRINTGELFF; cdr3_nt: TGTGCCAGCAGCTGGCTGGGGCGGATCAACACCGGGGAGCTGTTTTTT
v_call: TRBV7-2; j_call: TRBJ2-3; d_call: NA; clone_size: NA; cdr3_aa: CASSPTGTWTDTQYF; cdr3_nt: TGTGCCAGCAGCCCTACCGGGACATGGACGGATACGCAGTATTTT
v_call: TRBV7-2; j_call: TRBJ1-5; d_call: TRBD1; clone_size: once; cdr3_aa: CASSSRPTGGYSNQPQHF; cdr3_nt: TGTGCCAGCAGCTCTCGCCCTACAGGGGGTTATAGCAATCAGCCCCAGCATTTT
v_call: TRBV5-6; j_call: TRBJ1-1; d_call: NA; clone_size: few; cdr3_aa: CASSLPGDRMPFF; cdr3_nt: TGTGCCAGCAGCTTGCCCGGGGATCGAATGCCTTTCTTT
v_call: TRBV6-1; j_call: TRBJ1-1; d_call: TRBD1; clone_size: few; cdr3_aa: CASRWDSNTEAFF; cdr3_nt: TGTGCCAGCAGATGGGACAGTAACACTGAAGCTTTCTTT
v_call: TRBV30; j_call: TRBJ1-1; d_call: NA; clone_size: NA; cdr3_aa: CAWSSLRGTEAFF; cdr3_nt: TGTGCCTGGAGTTCCTTAAGGGGTACTGAAGCTTTCTTT
v_call: TRBV5-6; j_call: TRBJ1-4; d_call: NA; clone_size: NA; cdr3_aa: CASSLGSQAPWNEKLFF; cdr3_nt: TGTGCCAGCAGTCTTGGGTCTCAGGCTCCATGGAATGAAAAACTGTTTTTT
v_call: TRBV6-5; j_call: TRBJ1-6; d_call: NA; clone_size: NA; cdr3_aa: CASIYTPRSYNSPLHF; cdr3_nt: TGTGCCAGCATTTATACCCCCCGCTCCTATAATTCACCCCTCCACTTT
v_call: TRBV19; j_call: TRBJ2-1; d_call: TRBD2; clone_size: NA; cdr3_aa: CASNPGLAGINEQFF; cdr3_nt: TGTGCCAGCAACCCGGGACTAGCGGGGATCAATGAGCAGTTCTTC
v_call: TRBV5-1; j_call: TRBJ2-2; d_call: NA; clone_size: few; cdr3_aa: CASSLIGGPSGELFF; cdr3_nt: TGCGCCAGCAGCTTAATCGGGGGTCCGAGCGGGGAGCTGTTTTTT
v_call: TRBV21-1; j_call: TRBJ1-5; d_call: NA; clone_size: NA; cdr3_aa: CASSTPGPLDNSNQPQHF; cdr3_nt: TGTGCCAGCAGCACCCCGGGACCATTAGATAATAGCAATCAGCCCCAGCATTTT
v_call: TRBV7-2; j_call: TRBJ2-3; d_call: NA; clone_size: NA; cdr3_aa: CASSIGLDTQYF; cdr3_nt: TGTGCCAGCAGTATCGGGTTAGATACGCAGTATTTT
v_call: TRBV27; j_call: TRBJ2-5; d_call: NA; clone_size: NA; cdr3_aa: CASRSWGEETQYF; cdr3_nt: TGTGCCAGCAGATCATGGGGGGAAGAGACCCAGTACTTC
v_call: TRBV18; j_call: TRBJ2-3; d_call: NA; clone_size: NA; cdr3_aa: CASSPSTTTDTQYF; cdr3_nt: TGTGCCAGCTCTCCCTCCACGACTACGGATACGCAGTATTTT
v_call: TRBV2; j_call: TRBJ2-7; d_call: NA; clone_size: NA; cdr3_aa: CASSRTLPYEQYF; cdr3_nt: TGTGCCAGCAGCCGTACTCTGCCCTACGAGCAGTACTTC
v_call: TRBV5-1; j_call: TRBJ1-3; d_call: TRBD1; clone_size: NA; cdr3_aa: CASSWGQGASGNTIYF; cdr3_nt: TGCGCCAGCAGCTGGGGACAGGGGGCGTCTGGAAACACCATATATTTT
v_call: TRBV7-3; j_call: TRBJ2-2; d_call: NA; clone_size: NA; cdr3_aa: CASSPQAGELFF; cdr3_nt: TGTGCCAGCAGCCCGCAGGCCGGGGAGCTGTTTTTT
v_call: TRBV10-3; j_call: TRBJ1-2; d_call: TRBD1; clone_size: NA; cdr3_aa: CAISARQGGYGYTF; cdr3_nt: TGTGCCATCAGTGCCCGACAGGGCGGCTATGGCTACACCTTC
v_call: TRBV6-5; j_call: TRBJ2-5; d_call: TRBD2; clone_size: NA; cdr3_aa: CASSYSQAGVGETQYF; cdr3_nt: TGTGCCAGCAGTTACTCTCAAGCGGGGGTTGGGGAGACCCAGTACTTC